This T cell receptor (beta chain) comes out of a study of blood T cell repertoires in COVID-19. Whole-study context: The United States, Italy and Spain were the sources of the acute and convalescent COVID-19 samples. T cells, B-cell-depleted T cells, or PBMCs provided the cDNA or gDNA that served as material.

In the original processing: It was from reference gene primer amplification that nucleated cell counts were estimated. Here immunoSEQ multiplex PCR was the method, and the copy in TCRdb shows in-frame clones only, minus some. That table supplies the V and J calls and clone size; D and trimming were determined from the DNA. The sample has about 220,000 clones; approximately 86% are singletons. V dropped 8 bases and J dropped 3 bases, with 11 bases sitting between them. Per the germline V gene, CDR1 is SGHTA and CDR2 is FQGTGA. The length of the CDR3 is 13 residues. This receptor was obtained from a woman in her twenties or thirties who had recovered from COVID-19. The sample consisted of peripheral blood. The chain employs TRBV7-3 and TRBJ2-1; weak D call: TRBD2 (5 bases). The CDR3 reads CASAKAVYNEQFF. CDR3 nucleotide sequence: TGTGCCAGCGCCAAAGCGGTCTACAATGAGCAGTTCTTC.